These T cell receptor beta chains were read from a single sample in a study of CD8 T cells in ankylosing spondylitis. TCRdb recomputed calls from the 5' RACE reads with MiXCR, one row per CDR3 protein. The sample has tens of thousands of distinct CDR3 sequences; around 6.4% are singletons. Sequencing was carried out using synovial fluid, either unsorted or a sorted T cell fraction (not recorded which). The receptors here all came from a male donor with ankylosing spondylitis. The CDR3 runs from the conserved cysteine through the conserved F or W. The order of the fields is J gene, D gene, V gene, clone size, CDR3 protein, CDR3 DNA. A D gene is named only where the DNA matches it firmly. Size is stated for part of the rows, as once, few or many counts, or as a class when the clone is expanded.

j_gene: TRBJ1-4; d_gene: NA; v_gene: TRBV18; abundance: many; CDR3aa: CASSPRRDEEKLFF; CDR3nt: TGTGCCAGCTCACCACGCAGGGACGAAGAAAAACTGTTTTTT
j_gene: TRBJ2-5; d_gene: TRBD2; v_gene: TRBV18; abundance: NA; CDR3aa: CASSPRGLAGEGETQYF; CDR3nt: TGTGCCAGCTCACCACGCGGACTAGCGGGAGAGGGGGAGACCCAGTACTTC
j_gene: TRBJ2-7; d_gene: NA; v_gene: TRBV30; abundance: many; CDR3aa: CAWSPSINDPYEQYF; CDR3nt: TGTGCCTGGAGTCCCTCCATTAACGATCCCTACGAGCAGTACTTC
j_gene: TRBJ1-4; d_gene: NA; v_gene: TRBV7-9; abundance: few; CDR3aa: CASRSGAGGQGRLFF; CDR3nt: TGTGCCAGCAGATCAGGGGCCGGGGGTCAGGGGAGACTGTTTTTT
j_gene: TRBJ2-7; d_gene: NA; v_gene: TRBV9; abundance: NA; CDR3aa: CASSASGSRDEQYF; CDR3nt: TGTGCCAGCAGCGCCTCCGGGTCCCGGGACGAGCAGTACTTC
j_gene: TRBJ2-7; d_gene: TRBD1; v_gene: TRBV18; abundance: few; CDR3aa: CASSLRSGGDEQYF; CDR3nt: TGTGCCAGCTCACTAAGATCAGGGGGAGACGAGCAGTACTTC
j_gene: TRBJ2-7; d_gene: TRBD2; v_gene: TRBV12-3/TRBV12-4; abundance: NA; CDR3aa: CASSSARLAGKYEQYF; CDR3nt: TGTGCCAGCAGTTCAGCCCGACTAGCGGGAAAGTACGAGCAGTACTTC
j_gene: TRBJ2-1; d_gene: TRBD2; v_gene: TRBV29-1; abundance: many; CDR3aa: CSAGTSDYNEQFF; CDR3nt: TGCAGCGCTGGGACTAGCGACTACAATGAGCAGTTCTTC
j_gene: TRBJ2-1; d_gene: TRBD2; v_gene: TRBV14; abundance: few; CDR3aa: CASSPSGSVYNEQFF; CDR3nt: TGTGCCAGCAGCCCGAGCGGGAGTGTCTACAATGAGCAGTTCTTC
j_gene: TRBJ2-3; d_gene: TRBD2; v_gene: TRBV12-3/TRBV12-4; abundance: many; CDR3aa: CATKPGLAGGITDTQYF; CDR3nt: TGTGCCACAAAACCCGGACTAGCGGGAGGGATCACAGATACGCAGTATTTT
j_gene: TRBJ1-1; d_gene: NA; v_gene: TRBV18; abundance: few; CDR3aa: CASSRPNTEAFF; CDR3nt: TGTGCCAGCTCACGACCGAACACTGAAGCTTTCTTT
j_gene: TRBJ2-7; d_gene: TRBD2; v_gene: TRBV12-3/TRBV12-4; abundance: NA; CDR3aa: CAFCPARITSGRGYEQYF; CDR3nt: TGTGCCTTCTGCCCTGCCCGAATTACTAGCGGGAGGGGATACGAGCAGTACTTC
j_gene: TRBJ1-2; d_gene: NA; v_gene: TRBV19; abundance: NA; CDR3aa: CASRISGYLYGYTF; CDR3nt: TGTGCCAGTAGAATCTCGGGGTACCTCTATGGCTACACCTTC
j_gene: TRBJ1-3; d_gene: NA; v_gene: TRBV15; abundance: many; CDR3aa: CATSTRAGTSGNTIYF; CDR3nt: TGTGCCACCAGCACCCGGGCAGGTACCTCTGGAAACACCATATATTTT
j_gene: TRBJ2-5; d_gene: NA; v_gene: TRBV15; abundance: few; CDR3aa: CATSRSRQRIITIQETQYF; CDR3nt: TGTGCCACCAGCAGAAGTCGGCAGAGAATAATCACGATCCAAGAGACCCAGTACTTC
j_gene: TRBJ2-1; d_gene: TRBD2; v_gene: TRBV7-9; abundance: many; CDR3aa: CASSLRLAGRYEQFF; CDR3nt: TGTGCCAGCAGCTTGAGACTAGCGGGAAGATATGAGCAGTTCTTC
j_gene: TRBJ2-3; d_gene: TRBD2; v_gene: TRBV3-1; abundance: NA; CDR3aa: CASGRGTDTQYF; CDR3nt: TGTGCCAGCGGGAGGGGTACAGATACGCAGTATTTT
j_gene: TRBJ1-5; d_gene: NA; v_gene: TRBV7-2; abundance: many; CDR3aa: CASSLGGFNQPQHF; CDR3nt: TGTGCCAGCAGCTTAGGGGGCTTCAATCAGCCCCAGCATTTT
j_gene: TRBJ2-7; d_gene: TRBD1; v_gene: TRBV23-1; abundance: NA; CDR3aa: CASRADRGPYEQYF; CDR3nt: TGCGCCAGCAGGGCGGACAGGGGGCCCTACGAGCAGTACTTC
j_gene: TRBJ2-7; d_gene: NA; v_gene: TRBV23-1; abundance: NA; CDR3aa: CASSQVCEQYF; CDR3nt: TGCGCCAGCAGTCAGGTGTGCGAGCAGTACTTC
j_gene: TRBJ2-1; d_gene: TRBD2; v_gene: TRBV20-1; abundance: many; CDR3aa: CSARDSSGPYNEQFF; CDR3nt: TGCAGTGCTAGAGATTCTAGCGGGCCCTACAATGAGCAGTTCTTC
j_gene: TRBJ2-3; d_gene: NA; v_gene: TRBV5-1; abundance: many; CDR3aa: CASSLWGLGEPSTDTQYF; CDR3nt: TGCGCCAGCAGCTTGTGGGGCCTTGGCGAACCTAGCACAGATACGCAGTATTTT
j_gene: TRBJ1-2; d_gene: NA; v_gene: TRBV28; abundance: many; CDR3aa: CASSLIPLVRVIGGYTF; CDR3nt: TGTGCCAGCAGTTTAATCCCCCTCGTGAGGGTAATAGGGGGCTACACCTTC
j_gene: TRBJ1-3; d_gene: NA; v_gene: TRBV7-9; abundance: few; CDR3aa: CASSLDISGNTIYF; CDR3nt: TGTGCCAGCAGTTTGGACATCTCTGGAAACACCATATATTTT
j_gene: TRBJ2-3; d_gene: NA; v_gene: TRBV14; abundance: NA; CDR3aa: CASSPTGGSDTQYF; CDR3nt: TGTGCCAGCAGCCCCACCGGGGGTTCAGATACGCAGTATTTT
j_gene: TRBJ1-1; d_gene: NA; v_gene: TRBV19; abundance: NA; CDR3aa: CASSRSREGNTEAFF; CDR3nt: TGTGCCAGTAGTCGATCCCGCGAGGGGAACACTGAAGCTTTCTTT
j_gene: TRBJ2-4; d_gene: TRBD2; v_gene: TRBV28; abundance: many; CDR3aa: CASSSGGPGIQYF; CDR3nt: TGTGCCAGCAGCAGCGGGGGGCCGGGCATTCAGTACTTC
j_gene: TRBJ1-6; d_gene: NA; v_gene: TRBV28; abundance: few; CDR3aa: CASTWQGPLHF; CDR3nt: TGTGCCAGCACCTGGCAAGGACCCCTCCACTTT
j_gene: TRBJ2-1; d_gene: TRBD2; v_gene: TRBV11-1; abundance: few; CDR3aa: CASSAYSGLAASYNEQFF; CDR3nt: TGTGCCAGCAGCGCCTACTCGGGACTAGCGGCCTCCTACAATGAGCAGTTCTTC
j_gene: TRBJ2-1; d_gene: TRBD2; v_gene: TRBV11-2; abundance: many; CDR3aa: CASSLLGLAPNEQFF; CDR3nt: TGTGCCAGCAGCTTATTGGGACTAGCGCCCAATGAGCAGTTCTTC
j_gene: TRBJ1-6; d_gene: NA; v_gene: TRBV6-5; abundance: NA; CDR3aa: CASSYLAGPPLHF; CDR3nt: TGTGCCAGCAGTTACCTCGCAGGTCCACCCCTCCACTTT
j_gene: TRBJ2-7; d_gene: TRBD2; v_gene: TRBV19; abundance: NA; CDR3aa: CASRRLAGADEQYF; CDR3nt: TGTGCCAGTAGGAGGCTAGCGGGAGCAGATGAGCAGTACTTC
j_gene: TRBJ2-1; d_gene: NA; v_gene: TRBV4-2; abundance: many; CDR3aa: CASSQEDSAYNEQFF; CDR3nt: TGTGCCAGCAGCCAAGAAGACTCCGCTTACAATGAGCAGTTCTTC
j_gene: TRBJ2-5; d_gene: TRBD1; v_gene: TRBV5-8; abundance: NA; CDR3aa: CASSPRLNRGSETQYF; CDR3nt: TGTGCCAGCAGCCCTCGCCTGAACAGGGGGTCGGAGACCCAGTACTTC
j_gene: TRBJ2-3; d_gene: TRBD2; v_gene: TRBV7-2; abundance: many; CDR3aa: CASSLLAGTDTQYF; CDR3nt: TGTGCCAGCAGCTTACTAGCGGGAACAGATACGCAGTATTTT
j_gene: TRBJ2-4; d_gene: NA; v_gene: TRBV28; abundance: many; CDR3aa: CASSSAGRTIAKNIQYF; CDR3nt: TGTGCCAGCAGTTCCGCGGGGAGAACTATAGCCAAAAACATTCAGTACTTC
j_gene: TRBJ2-3; d_gene: NA; v_gene: TRBV20-1; abundance: many; CDR3aa: CSARVADTQYF; CDR3nt: TGCAGTGCTAGAGTCGCAGATACGCAGTATTTT
j_gene: TRBJ2-3; d_gene: TRBD2; v_gene: TRBV12-5; abundance: NA; CDR3aa: CASGGLAGTDTQYF; CDR3nt: TGTGCTAGTGGGGGACTAGCGGGCACAGATACGCAGTATTTT
j_gene: TRBJ2-2; d_gene: NA; v_gene: TRBV5-1; abundance: many; CDR3aa: CASSSGLFANTGELFF; CDR3nt: TGCGCCAGCAGCTCGGGACTTTTCGCGAACACCGGGGAGCTGTTTTTT
j_gene: TRBJ2-7; d_gene: TRBD2; v_gene: TRBV28; abundance: NA; CDR3aa: CASSLSLAGVGEQYF; CDR3nt: TGTGCCAGCAGTTTAAGCCTAGCGGGAGTGGGAGAGCAGTACTTC
j_gene: TRBJ2-3; d_gene: TRBD2; v_gene: TRBV18; abundance: many; CDR3aa: CASSPRLAGATTDTQYF; CDR3nt: TGTGCCAGCTCACCAAGACTAGCGGGGGCGACCACAGATACGCAGTATTTT
j_gene: TRBJ2-1; d_gene: NA; v_gene: TRBV25-1; abundance: NA; CDR3aa: CASRRGYNEQFF; CDR3nt: TGTGCCTCCCGGCGGGGTTACAATGAGCAGTTCTTC
j_gene: TRBJ2-7; d_gene: NA; v_gene: TRBV5-1; abundance: few; CDR3aa: CASSLGGFRLAEQYF; CDR3nt: TGCGCCAGCAGCTTAGGGGGGTTCAGGTTGGCGGAGCAGTACTTC
j_gene: TRBJ2-2; d_gene: NA; v_gene: TRBV6-2/TRBV6-3; abundance: few; CDR3aa: CASSKQVNTGELFF; CDR3nt: TGTGCCAGCAGTAAACAGGTGAACACCGGGGAGCTGTTTTTT
j_gene: TRBJ2-7; d_gene: NA; v_gene: TRBV29-1; abundance: medium-sized; CDR3aa: CSVSPGLWDEQYF; CDR3nt: TGCAGCGTCTCTCCGGGCCTGTGGGACGAGCAGTACTTC
j_gene: TRBJ2-3; d_gene: TRBD2; v_gene: TRBV10-3; abundance: few; CDR3aa: CAIRIAGETDTQYF; CDR3nt: TGTGCCATCAGAATAGCGGGAGAGACAGATACGCAGTATTTT
j_gene: TRBJ2-3; d_gene: NA; v_gene: TRBV5-1; abundance: many; CDR3aa: CASSLGFTDTQYF; CDR3nt: TGCGCCAGCAGCTTAGGGTTCACAGATACGCAGTATTTT
j_gene: TRBJ2-2; d_gene: NA; v_gene: TRBV5-1; abundance: NA; CDR3aa: CASSSRLNTGELFF; CDR3nt: TGCGCCAGCAGCTCCCGGCTGAACACCGGGGAGCTGTTTTTT
j_gene: TRBJ2-2; d_gene: NA; v_gene: TRBV2; abundance: many; CDR3aa: CASRGQNTGELFF; CDR3nt: TGTGCCAGCAGGGGACAGAACACCGGGGAGCTGTTTTTT
j_gene: TRBJ1-2; d_gene: TRBD1; v_gene: TRBV6-5; abundance: NA; CDR3aa: CASSYRTGGPNYGYTF; CDR3nt: TGTGCCAGCAGTTACAGGACAGGCGGACCCAACTATGGCTACACCTTC
j_gene: TRBJ2-2; d_gene: TRBD1; v_gene: TRBV29-1; abundance: many; CDR3aa: CSVGQGITGELFF; CDR3nt: TGCAGCGTTGGACAGGGCATCACCGGGGAGCTGTTTTTT
j_gene: TRBJ2-2; d_gene: TRBD2; v_gene: TRBV28; abundance: many; CDR3aa: CASSWGLAGTNTGELFF; CDR3nt: TGTGCCAGCAGTTGGGGACTAGCGGGAACCAACACCGGGGAGCTGTTTTTT
j_gene: TRBJ2-7; d_gene: NA; v_gene: TRBV5-8; abundance: many; CDR3aa: CASSLVGGQGYEQYF; CDR3nt: TGTGCCAGCAGCTTGGTAGGGGGGCAGGGTTACGAGCAGTACTTC
j_gene: TRBJ2-1; d_gene: NA; v_gene: TRBV14; abundance: few; CDR3aa: CASSPARGVDNEQFF; CDR3nt: TGTGCCAGCAGCCCGGCCAGGGGGGTCGACAATGAGCAGTTCTTC
j_gene: TRBJ1-2; d_gene: NA; v_gene: TRBV15; abundance: few; CDR3aa: CATSRDPGQPNYGYTF; CDR3nt: TGTGCCACCAGCAGAGATCCGGGACAACCTAACTATGGCTACACCTTC
j_gene: TRBJ2-2; d_gene: TRBD2; v_gene: TRBV7-2; abundance: many; CDR3aa: CASSASGRARDTGELFF; CDR3nt: TGTGCCAGCAGCGCTAGCGGGAGGGCCCGCGACACCGGGGAGCTGTTTTTT
j_gene: TRBJ2-6; d_gene: NA; v_gene: TRBV5-1; abundance: few; CDR3aa: CASSLGTVPNVLTF; CDR3nt: TGCGCCAGCAGCTTGGGGACAGTACCGAACGTCCTGACTTTC